One T cell receptor beta chain is described in this entry. This CDR3 spans 13 amino acids. Germline V gene data show CDR1 as SGHTA and CDR2 as FQGTGA. Trimming removed 4 bases at V and 7 bases at J, with 10 bases between. Original methodology: Estimated nucleated cell counts came from reference gene primer amplification. The data were produced by immunoSEQ multiplex PCR, yet TCRdb's version contains in-frame clones alone and is incomplete. That table is the source of V, J and clone size, and D and trimming were worked out from the DNA. The data hold roughly 170,000 clones, with about 83% observed a single time. This specimen comes from a study of blood T cell repertoires in COVID-19.

The TCR comes from a woman aged 18-30 years who had recovered from COVID-19. The V gene is TRBV7-3, the J gene TRBJ2-2, with no clear D. Sequencing was performed on peripheral blood. The DNA of the CDR3 is TGTGCCAGCAGCTCGGTTTCGGGCGGGGAGCTGTTTTTT. This encodes CASSSVSGGELFF.